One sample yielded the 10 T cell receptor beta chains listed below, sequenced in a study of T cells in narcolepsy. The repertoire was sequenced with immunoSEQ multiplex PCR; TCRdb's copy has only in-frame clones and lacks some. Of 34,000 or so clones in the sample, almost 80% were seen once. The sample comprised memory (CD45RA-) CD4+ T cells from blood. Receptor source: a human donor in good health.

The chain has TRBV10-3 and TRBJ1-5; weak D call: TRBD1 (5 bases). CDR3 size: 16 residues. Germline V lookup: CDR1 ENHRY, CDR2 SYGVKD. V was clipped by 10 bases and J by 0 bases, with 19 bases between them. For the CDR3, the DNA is TGTGCCACAAGCTCCGGGGGAACAGTTAGCAATCAGCCCCAGCATTTT. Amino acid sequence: CATSSGGTVSNQPQHF.

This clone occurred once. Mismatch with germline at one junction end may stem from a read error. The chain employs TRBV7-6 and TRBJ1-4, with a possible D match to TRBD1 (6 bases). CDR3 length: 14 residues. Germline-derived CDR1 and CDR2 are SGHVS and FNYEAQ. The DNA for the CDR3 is TGTGCCAACAGCTTAACAGGGACGAATGAAAAACTGTTTTTT. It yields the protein CANSLTGTNEKLFF.

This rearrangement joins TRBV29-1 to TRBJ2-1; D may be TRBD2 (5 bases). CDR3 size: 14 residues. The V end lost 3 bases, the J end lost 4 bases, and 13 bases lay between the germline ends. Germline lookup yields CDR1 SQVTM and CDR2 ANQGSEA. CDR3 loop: CSVDQRRGYNEQFF. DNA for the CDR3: TGCAGCGTTGATCAGAGGAGAGGGTACAATGAGCAGTTCTTC.

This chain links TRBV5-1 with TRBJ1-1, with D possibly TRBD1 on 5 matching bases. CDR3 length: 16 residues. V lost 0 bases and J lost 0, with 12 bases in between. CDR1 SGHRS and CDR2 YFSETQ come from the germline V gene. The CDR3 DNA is TGCGCCAGCAGCTTGGACCCGGGGACGATGAACACTGAAGCTTTCTTT. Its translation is CASSLDPGTMNTEAFF.

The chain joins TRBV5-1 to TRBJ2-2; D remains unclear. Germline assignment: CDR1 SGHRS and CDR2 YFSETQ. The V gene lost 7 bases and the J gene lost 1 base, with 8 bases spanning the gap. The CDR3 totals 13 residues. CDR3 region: CASSEGNTGELFF. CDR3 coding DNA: TGCGCCAGCTCTGAAGGGAACACCGGGGAGCTGTTTTTT.

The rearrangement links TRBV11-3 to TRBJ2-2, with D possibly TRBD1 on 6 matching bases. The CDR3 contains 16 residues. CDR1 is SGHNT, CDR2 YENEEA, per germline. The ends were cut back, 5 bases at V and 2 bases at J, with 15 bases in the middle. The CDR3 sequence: CASSLGTSLNTGELFF. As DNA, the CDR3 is TGTGCCAGCAGCCTCGGGACATCTCTCAACACCGGGGAGCTGTTTTTT. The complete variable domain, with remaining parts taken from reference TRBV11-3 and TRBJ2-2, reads EAGVVQSPRYKIIEKKQPVAFWCNPISGHNTLYWYLQNLGQGPELLIRYENEEAVDDSQLPKDRFSAERLKGVDSTLKIQPAELGDSAVYLCASSLGTSLNTGELFFGEGSRLTVL.

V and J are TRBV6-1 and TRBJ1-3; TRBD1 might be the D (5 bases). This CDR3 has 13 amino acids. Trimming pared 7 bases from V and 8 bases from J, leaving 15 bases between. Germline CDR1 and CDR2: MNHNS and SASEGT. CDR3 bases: TGTGCCAGCAAGAGGGGCGGGGATGACACCATATATTTT. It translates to CASKRGGDDTIYF.

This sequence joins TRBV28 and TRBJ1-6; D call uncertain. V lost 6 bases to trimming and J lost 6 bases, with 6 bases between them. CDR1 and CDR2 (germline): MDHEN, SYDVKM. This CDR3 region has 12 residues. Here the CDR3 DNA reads TGTGCCAGCAGCGTACTTAATTCACCCCTCCACTTT. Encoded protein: CASSVLNSPLHF. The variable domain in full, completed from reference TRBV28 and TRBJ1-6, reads DVKVTQSSRYLVKRTGEKVFLECVQDMDHENMFWYRQDPGLGLRLIYFSYDVKMKEKGDIPEGYSVSREKKERFSLILESASTNQTSMYLCASSVLNSPLHFGNGTRLTVT.

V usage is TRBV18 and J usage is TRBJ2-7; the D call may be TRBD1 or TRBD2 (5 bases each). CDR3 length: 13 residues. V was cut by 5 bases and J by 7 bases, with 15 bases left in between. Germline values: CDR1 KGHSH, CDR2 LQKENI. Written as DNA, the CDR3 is TGTGCCAGCTCAAGGACCGGGGCAACTGAGCAGTACTTC. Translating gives CASSRTGATEQYF.

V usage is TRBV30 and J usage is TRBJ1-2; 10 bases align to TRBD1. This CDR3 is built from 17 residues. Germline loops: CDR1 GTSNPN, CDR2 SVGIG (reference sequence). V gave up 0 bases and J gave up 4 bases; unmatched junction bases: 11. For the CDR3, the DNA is TGTGCCTGGAGTGTAACGGGACAGGGGTGGGTAAGCTATGGCTACACCTTC. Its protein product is CAWSVTGQGWVSYGYTF.